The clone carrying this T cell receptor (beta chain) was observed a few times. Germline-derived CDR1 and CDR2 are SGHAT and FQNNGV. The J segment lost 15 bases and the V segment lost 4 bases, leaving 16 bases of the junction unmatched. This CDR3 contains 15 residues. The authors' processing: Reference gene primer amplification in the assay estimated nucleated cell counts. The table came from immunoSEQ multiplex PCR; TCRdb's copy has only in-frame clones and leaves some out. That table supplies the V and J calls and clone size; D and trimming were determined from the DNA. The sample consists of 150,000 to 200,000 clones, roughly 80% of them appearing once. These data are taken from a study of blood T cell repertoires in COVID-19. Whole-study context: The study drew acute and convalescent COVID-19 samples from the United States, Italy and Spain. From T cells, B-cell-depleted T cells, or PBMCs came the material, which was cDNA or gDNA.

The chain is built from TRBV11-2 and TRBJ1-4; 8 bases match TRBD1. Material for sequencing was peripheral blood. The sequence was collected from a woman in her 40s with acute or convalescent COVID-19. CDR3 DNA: TGTGCCAGCAGCTCCTCCGGGACAGGCCCTTCCGGGGTGTTTTTT. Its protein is CASSSSGTGPSGVFF.